This TCR beta chain comes out of a study of neurological immune-mediated disorders. Study results and caveats: Multiple sclerosis was found to have the least TCR clonal expansion, below healthy controls, and HTLV-1-associated myelopathy the most. The absence of any CDR3 amino acid sequence shared by expanded clones across subjects suggests that repertoires were private in all groups.

Germline V gene lookup returns CDR1 SGDLS and CDR2 YYNGEE. The CDR3 covers 14 residues. With 3 bases clipped from V and 6 bases from J, the junction kept 6 bases outside the gene matches. One entry per CDR3 protein results from TCRdb running MiXCR on the 5' RACE reads. In the table there are over 15,000 distinct CDR3 sequences, about 9% of which are singletons. Maryland, USA blood bank volunteers served as healthy controls. This clonotype was seen repeatedly, ten times or more. Its antigen remains unknown. This chain joins TRBV9 and TRBJ2-4; 7 bases are a match to TRBD1. What was sequenced was CD8+ T cells from blood. The source of this sequence is a man aged 45-65 years in good health. The CDR3 DNA is TGTGCCAGCAGCGCCTCAGGGGGAAGAAACATTCAGTACTTC. This encodes CASSASGGRNIQYF. Looking up the rest from reference TRBV9 and TRBJ2-4 gives the full variable domain: DSGVTQTPKHLITATGQRVTLRCSPRSGDLSVYWYQQSLDQGLQFLIQYYNGEERAKGNILERFSAQQFPDLHSELNLSSLELGDSALYFCASSASGGRNIQYFGAGTRLSVL.